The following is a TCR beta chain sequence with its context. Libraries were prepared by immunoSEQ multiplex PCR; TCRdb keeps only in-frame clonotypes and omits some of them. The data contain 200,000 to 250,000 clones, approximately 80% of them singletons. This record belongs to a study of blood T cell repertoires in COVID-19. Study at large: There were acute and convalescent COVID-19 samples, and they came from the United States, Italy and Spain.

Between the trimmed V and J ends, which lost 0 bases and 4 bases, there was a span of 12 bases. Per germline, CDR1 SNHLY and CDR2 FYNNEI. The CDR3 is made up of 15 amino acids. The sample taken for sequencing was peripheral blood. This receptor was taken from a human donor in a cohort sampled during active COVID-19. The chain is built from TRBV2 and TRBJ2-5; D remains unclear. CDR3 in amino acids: CASSEALPSVETQYF. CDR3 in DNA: TGTGCCAGCAGTGAAGCCCTCCCCAGTGTAGAGACCCAGTACTTC.